The 26 T cell receptor beta chains reported below all come from one sample, sequenced in a study of T cells after yellow fever vaccination. TCRdb processed the 5' RACE reads anew with MiXCR; each CDR3 protein has one entry. The repertoire holds some 99,000 distinct CDR3 sequences, with 4.5% to 6% as singletons. This specimen was CD8+ T cells sorted from PBMCs, taken 10 days after the yellow fever booster vaccination. The receptor source for this set is a man between 18 and 29 years old who received the YFV17D yellow fever vaccine.

CDR3 protein: CASSLGGSPEAFF. The CDR3 nucleotides read TGCGCCAGCAGCTTGGGGGGAAGTCCTGAAGCTTTCTTT. The chain couples TRBV5-1 to TRBJ1-1, with no clear D. Trimming left V 0 bases short and J 6 bases short, with 9 bases between. The CDR3 contains 13 residues. CDR1 and CDR2 from the germline V gene are SGHRS and YFSETQ.

The chain is built from TRBV2 and TRBJ2-7; no reliable D call. CDR3 length: 10 amino acids. CDR1 and CDR2 from the germline V gene are SNHLY and FYNNEI. The V and J ends lost 10 bases and 2 bases respectively, with 6 bases between them. In DNA, the CDR3 is TGTGCCACCTCTCCCTACGAGCAGTACTTC. Translating gives CATSPYEQYF.

This clonotype came up a few times. CDR3 nucleotides: TGTGCCAGCAGCTTGTCCCCGATTTCGGGCACTGAAGCTTTCTTT. Residues: CASSLSPISGTEAFF. V is TRBV7-9 and J is TRBJ1-1; D remains ambiguous. The germline CDR1 and CDR2 sequences are SEHNR and FQNEAQ (reference sequence). Between the trimmed V and J ends, which lost 3 bases and 4 bases, there was a span of 15 bases. The CDR3 is 15 amino acids. Full variable domain (rest looked up from reference TRBV7-9 and TRBJ1-1): DTGVSQNPRHKITKRGQNVTFRCDPISEHNRLYWYRQTLGQGPEFLTYFQNEAQLEKSRLLSDRFSAERPKGSFSTLEIQRTEQGDSAMYLCASSLSPISGTEAFFGQGTRLTVV.

The chain combines TRBV7-9 with TRBJ2-5; 9 bases match TRBD2. The V gene's germline CDR1 is SEHNR and CDR2 FQNEAQ (reference sequence). Trimming at V came to 7 bases and at J to 5 bases, leaving 5 bases not matched to a gene. This CDR3 has 13 amino acids. CDR3 sequence reads: CASTLRGGETQYF. CDR3 DNA sequence: TGTGCCAGCACTTTGCGGGGGGGGGAGACCCAGTACTTC.

This clonotype occurred many times. J is TRBJ2-2 and V is TRBV4-2, with 7 bases that match TRBD2. The CDR3 totals 15 residues. CDR1 LGHNA and CDR2 YNFKEQ come from the germline V gene. J gave up 5 bases and V 0 bases, and 3 bases lay outside the gene matches. CDR3 DNA sequence: TGTGCCAGCAGCCAAGAGGGACTACCTACCGGGGAGCTGTTTTTT. As protein: CASSQEGLPTGELFF.

J is TRBJ2-5 and V is TRBV7-6, with D unclear. The V end was cut by 5 bases, the J end by 4 bases, with 11 bases between. Per germline, CDR1 SGHVS and CDR2 FNYEAQ. CDR3 size: 13 residues. The CDR3 bases are TGTGCCAGCAGCCCCAATGGGCCAGAGACCCAGTACTTC. Amino acid sequence: CASSPNGPETQYF.

This clonotype was counted at least ten times. The CDR3 region has the DNA TGTGCCAGCAGTCGGACAGAGCAGTACGTC. Its protein is CASSRTEQYV. The J gene is TRBJ2-7, the V gene TRBV2; tentative D call: TRBD1 (5 bases). Per germline, CDR1 SNHLY and CDR2 FYNNEI. The CDR3 spans 10 residues. Trimming pared 5 bases from V and 7 bases from J, leaving 6 bases between.

This clonotype was observed a handful of times. This rearrangement joins TRBV15 to TRBJ1-1, with TRBD1 as a possible D gene (6 bases). V was clipped by 3 bases and J by 0 bases, with 8 bases between them. Germline V gene sequence: CDR1 LNHNV, CDR2 YYDKDF (reference sequence). The CDR3 is 14 residues long. In DNA, the CDR3 is TGTGCCACCAGCAGCGGACAGCTGAACACTGAAGCTTTCTTT. Translated: CATSSGQLNTEAFF.

This clonotype was observed a few times. The rearrangement uses TRBV23-1 and TRBJ2-3; D remains ambiguous. TRBV23-1 is an ORF, and what it does is uncertain. V was clipped by 3 bases and J by 5 bases, with 12 bases between them. The CDR3 extends over 14 amino acids. CDR3 in DNA: TGCGCCAGCAGTCACCCCTCTGAGCTAGATACGCAGTATTTT. Translated, it gives CASSHPSELDTQYF.

This clonotype was found a few times. The V call is TRBV20-1, the J call TRBJ2-1, with TRBD2 matching 9 bases. V trimming: 3 bases; J trimming: 0 bases; junction bases outside the gene matches: 9. The CDR3 covers 17 residues. CDR1 DFQATT and CDR2 SNEGSKA come from the germline V gene (reference sequence). The CDR3 sequence: CSASFLAGPGSYNEQFF. The CDR3 DNA reads TGCAGTGCTAGTTTCCTAGCGGGGCCTGGCTCCTACAATGAGCAGTTCTTC.

This clonotype was observed many times. This chain uses TRBV7-9 with TRBJ1-1; a possible D gene is TRBD1 (6 bases). The germline V gene encodes CDR1 SEHNR and CDR2 FQNEAQ (reference sequence). Deletions cut 7 bases from V and 8 bases from J, with 17 bases between. CDR3 length equals 13 residues. The CDR3 loop is CASNLSEGTEAFF. The CDR3 DNA reads as TGTGCCAGCAACCTGTCGGAAGGGACAGAAGCTTTCTTT. The full variable domain, in which reference TRBV7-9 and TRBJ1-1 provide the parts outside the CDR3, is DTGVSQNPRHKITKRGQNVTFRCDPISEHNRLYWYRQTLGQGPEFLTYFQNEAQLEKSRLLSDRFSAERPKGSFSTLEIQRTEQGDSAMYLCASNLSEGTEAFFGQGTRLTVV.

As DNA, the CDR3 is TGTGCCAGCAGCTCATACAGGGAACAAGAGACCCAGTACTTC. Amino acid sequence: CASSSYREQETQYF. This rearrangement joins TRBV7-6 to TRBJ2-5; D might be TRBD1 (6 bases). The V end lost 4 bases, the J end lost 2 bases, and 11 bases lay between the germline ends. The germline V gene encodes CDR1 SGHVS and CDR2 FNYEAQ. The CDR3 extends over 14 amino acids. The variable domain in full, completed from reference TRBV7-6 and TRBJ2-5, reads GAGVSQSPRYKVTKRGQDVALRCDPISGHVSLYWYRQALGQGPEFLTYFNYEAQQDKSGLPNDRFSAERPEGSISTLTIQRTEQRDSAMYRCASSSYREQETQYFGPGTRLLVL.

This clonotype has ten or more counts. The chain links TRBV9 to TRBJ2-3, with 11 bases identical to TRBD2. The germline gives CDR1 SGDLS, CDR2 YYNGEE. V was pared by 3 bases and J by 8 bases, with 11 bases of the junction left unmatched. The CDR3 totals 16 residues. CDR3 sequence: CASSETSGGPFGTQYF. CDR3 DNA: TGTGCCAGCAGCGAAACTAGCGGGGGACCCTTTGGTACGCAGTATTTT.

This clonotype showed up just a few times. The rearrangement links TRBV15 to TRBJ1-2; D is uncertain. The CDR3 totals 13 residues. CDR1 is LNHNV and CDR2 is YYDKDF in the germline V gene (reference sequence). The ends were cut back, 3 bases at V and 3 bases at J, with 8 bases in the middle. CDR3 DNA sequence: TGTGCCACCAGCAGCCTAGCCTACTATGGCTACACCTTC. Its protein is CATSSLAYYGYTF.

This clonotype occurred a few times. The chain uses TRBV4-3 and TRBJ1-1, with D tentatively TRBD1 (6 bases). Germline assignment: CDR1 LGHNA and CDR2 YSLEER. The V gene lost 0 bases and the J gene lost 1 base, with 12 bases spanning the gap. The length of the CDR3 is 16 residues. The CDR3 DNA follows: TGCGCCAGCAGCCAAGATTCCGCAGGGGCGAACACTGAAGCTTTCTTT. This gives the protein CASSQDSAGANTEAFF.

The rearrangement joins TRBV20-1 to TRBJ2-7, with D possibly being TRBD2 (7 bases). Trimming cost V 0 bases and J 5 bases, with 17 bases left between them. The CDR3 is 15 amino acids. CDR1 and CDR2 from the germline V gene are DFQATT and SNEGSKA (reference sequence). The CDR3 coding sequence is TGCAGTGCTAGAGATGAGGGGGGGCTTGTCCACGAGCAGTACTTC. This codes for CSARDEGGLVHEQYF.

This clonotype occurred a few times. The rearrangement uses TRBV20-1 and TRBJ1-2; maybe TRBD1 (6 bases). V was pared by 3 bases and J by 2 bases, with 10 bases between. The CDR3 totals 13 residues. Germline V gene data show CDR1 as DFQATT and CDR2 as SNEGSKA (reference sequence). CDR3: CSARDDRNYGYTF. CDR3 nucleotides: TGCAGTGCTAGGGATGACAGGAACTATGGCTACACCTTC.

V is TRBV4-1 and J is TRBJ2-5; D may match TRBD1 or TRBD2 (5 bases each). V lost 0 bases and J lost 4, with 15 bases in between. The germline V gene has CDR1 MGHRA and CDR2 YSYEKL. The CDR3 consists of 16 residues. The CDR3 DNA reads TGCGCCAGCAGCCAAGAGGGGGTTTCTGGTGGAGAGACCCAGTACTTC. Amino acid sequence: CASSQEGVSGGETQYF.

The chain links TRBV7-9 to TRBJ2-4; D is possibly TRBD1 (6 bases). Germline V gene lookup returns CDR1 SEHNR and CDR2 FQNEAQ (reference sequence). CDR3 length: 14 amino acids. V lost 4 bases and J 0 bases, leaving 7 bases between the germline ends. This chain's CDR3 is CASSWTVAKNIQYF. CDR3 DNA sequence: TGTGCCAGCAGCTGGACAGTAGCCAAAAACATTCAGTACTTC.

The chain uses TRBV5-1 and TRBJ2-1; a weak D match, TRBD1 (6 bases). Germline values: CDR1 SGHRS, CDR2 YFSETQ. The ends were cut back, 7 bases at V and 7 bases at J, with 15 bases in the middle. This CDR3 is 13 amino acids long. This CDR3 reads CASLGKQGNEQFF. CDR3 DNA: TGCGCCAGCTTAGGAAAACAGGGAAATGAGCAGTTCTTC.

This clonotype was observed at least ten times. CDR3 sequence (DNA): TGTGCCAGCAGCGTTGGGGACGGACCCTACGAGCAGTACTTC. Its protein is CASSVGDGPYEQYF. The chain is built from TRBV5-6 and TRBJ2-7; either TRBD1 or TRBD2 may supply D (5 bases each). Germline V gives CDR1 SGHDT, CDR2 YYEEEE. The CDR3 runs to 14 residues. The V end was cut by 4 bases, the J end by 2 bases, with 13 bases between.

V gene TRBV7-2 combines with J gene TRBJ2-1; D is unclear. The CDR3 is 15 residues long. V lost 0 bases and J lost 1, with 7 bases in between. From germline, CDR1 is SGHTA and CDR2 FQGNSA. The CDR3 DNA reads TGTGCCAGCAGCTTAGCGCCAGGATCCTACAATGAGCAGTTCTTC. It yields the protein CASSLAPGSYNEQFF. Complete variable domain (other parts from reference TRBV7-2 and TRBJ2-1): GAGVSQSPSNKVTEKGKDVELRCDPISGHTALYWYRQSLGQGLEFLIYFQGNSAPDKSGLPSDRFSAERTGGSVSTLTIQRTQQEDSAVYLCASSLAPGSYNEQFFGPGTRLTVL.

This clonotype was picked up a small number of times. The V gene is TRBV6-2 or TRBV6-3, the J gene TRBJ1-2; 8 nucleotides agree with TRBD1. In germline, CDR1 is MNHEY, CDR2 SVGEGT. The V gene end was trimmed by 2 bases and the J gene end by 4 bases; junction bases not matched to a gene: 3. The CDR3 contains 14 residues. The CDR3 spells CASSYAGTGYGYTF. For the CDR3, the DNA is TGTGCCAGCAGTTACGCCGGGACAGGCTATGGCTACACCTTC.

V usage is TRBV30 and J usage is TRBJ1-6; D uncertain. This CDR3 is 13 amino acids long. The V and J ends lost 4 bases and 13 bases respectively, with 17 bases between them. Germline values: CDR1 GTSNPN, CDR2 SVGIG (reference sequence). As DNA, the CDR3 is TGTGCCTGGAAGAGGACCCCGGTCCGGCCCCTCCACTTT. Protein: CAWKRTPVRPLHF.

Points on this clonotype: This may be a read error, as it is one base from a much larger clone. The chain has TRBV12-3 or TRBV12-4 and TRBJ2-1; D may be TRBD2 (5 bases). This CDR3 is 14 amino acids long. The DNA of the CDR3 is TGTGCCAGCAGTCCCGGAGGTATCTACAATGATCAGTTCTTC. It encodes CASSPGGIYNDQFF.

The CDR3 sequence is CASSLTSGGAKQYV. CDR3 nucleotides: TGTGCCAGCAGCCTTACTAGCGGGGGGGCCAAGCAGTACGTC. The V gene is TRBV5-6, the J gene TRBJ2-7; 13 nucleotides match TRBD2. Germline V gene sequence: CDR1 SGHDT, CDR2 YYEEEE. The CDR3 covers 14 residues. Losses at the gene ends were 4 bases for V and 8 bases for J; bases not matched to a gene: 6.